This is a list of T cell receptor beta chains from one sample in a study of immune evolution from preneoplasia to lung adenocarcinoma. Only in-frame clones appear in the TCRdb table, and some are missing; sequencing was by immunoSEQ multiplex PCR. Of approximately 10,000 clones listed, about four fifths were seen once; the top ten hold 8.5% to 10%. Source material: FFPE minimally invasive lung adenocarcinoma tissue. All receptors derive from a donor aged 70 or older with lung adenocarcinoma. Both conserved end residues are part of each CDR3. The order of the fields is CDR3 length, clone size, V gene, J gene, D gene, CDR3 DNA, CDR3 protein. A D gene is named only where the DNA matches it firmly. Size is omitted from some rows. Given values are once, few, many or a class for expanded clones.

length: 14; size: -; V: TRBV5-1; J: TRBJ2-1; D: TRBD1; DNA: TGCGCCAGCAGCTTCCGACAGGGGTACAATGAGCAGTTCTTC; CDR3: CASSFRQGYNEQFF
length: 14; size: -; V: TRBV5-1; J: TRBJ2-1; D: -; DNA: TGCGCCAGCAGATCCCGAATAGCGGTACATGAGCAGTTCTTC; CDR3: CASRSRIAVHEQFF
length: 13; size: -; V: TRBV19; J: TRBJ2-2; D: -; DNA: TGTGCCAGTAGTATTGATGGGACCGGGGAGCTGTTTTTT; CDR3: CASSIDGTGELFF
length: 15; size: few; V: TRBV2; J: TRBJ2-2; D: -; DNA: TGTGCCAGCAGTGAACTAGCGACGAACACCGGGGAGCTGTTTTTT; CDR3: CASSELATNTGELFF
length: 17; size: -; V: TRBV5-1; J: TRBJ2-2; D: -; DNA: TGCGCCAGCAGCTTCCTGTTGGCAGGAGCGAACACCGGGGAGCTGTTTTTT; CDR3: CASSFLLAGANTGELFF
length: 13; size: -; V: TRBV30; J: TRBJ2-5; D: -; DNA: TGTGCCTGGAGGGGACCTCCCGGGGAGACCCAGTACTTC; CDR3: CAWRGPPGETQYF
length: 16; size: -; V: TRBV7-9; J: TRBJ2-1; D: -; DNA: TGTGCCAGCAGCCTCTCGGGGTCACTCTCCTACAATGAGCAGTTCTTC; CDR3: CASSLSGSLSYNEQFF
length: 13; size: -; V: TRBV15; J: TRBJ2-1; D: -; DNA: TGTGCCACCAGCACCTCAGGGACGTCTGAGCAGTTCTTC; CDR3: CATSTSGTSEQFF
length: 15; size: -; V: TRBV11-2; J: TRBJ1-1; D: TRBD1; DNA: TGTGCCAGCAGCTTCGGACAGGGGGGCGACACTGAAGCTTTCTTT; CDR3: CASSFGQGGDTEAFF
length: 12; size: -; V: TRBV5-6; J: TRBJ2-2; D: -; DNA: TGTGCCAGCAGCTTGGCGACCGGGGAGCTGTTTTTT; CDR3: CASSLATGELFF
length: 14; size: -; V: TRBV14; J: TRBJ2-7; D: -; DNA: TGTGCCAGCAGCCAAGATCGACGGAACCACGAGCAGTACTTC; CDR3: CASSQDRRNHEQYF
length: 13; size: few; V: TRBV7-3; J: TRBJ2-7; D: TRBD2; DNA: TGTGCCAAGGGAGCGGGAGGGGTCCGGGAGCAGTACTTC; CDR3: CAKGAGGVREQYF
length: 14; size: -; V: TRBV30; J: TRBJ2-1; D: -; DNA: TGTGCCTGGAGTTGGGCGGTTTTATACAATGAGCAGTTCTTC; CDR3: CAWSWAVLYNEQFF
length: 16; size: -; V: TRBV5-1; J: TRBJ1-1; D: TRBD1; DNA: TGCGCCAGCAGCTTGGGGACAGGGGGACTTTACACTGAAGCTTTCTTT; CDR3: CASSLGTGGLYTEAFF
length: 15; size: -; V: TRBV6-1; J: TRBJ2-7; D: -; DNA: TGTGCCAGCAGTCCCCCTCGGCAGGTAGCCTACGAGCAGTACTTC; CDR3: CASSPPRQVAYEQYF
length: 14; size: -; V: TRBV5-1; J: TRBJ2-3; D: TRBD2; DNA: TGCGCCAGCAGCCCCGGGCGGGAGTCAGATACGCAGTATTTT; CDR3: CASSPGRESDTQYF
length: 11; size: -; V: TRBV30; J: TRBJ1-4; D: -; DNA: TGTGCCTGGAGATCCGGTGAAAAACTGTTTTTT; CDR3: CAWRSGEKLFF
length: 15; size: -; V: TRBV6-5; J: TRBJ1-3; D: -; DNA: TGTGCCAGCAGGCTGGACGGGGGCTCTGGAAACACCATATATTTT; CDR3: CASRLDGGSGNTIYF
length: 14; size: -; V: TRBV28; J: TRBJ1-1; D: -; DNA: TGTGCCAGCAGTTACGACAGGAAGAACACTGAAGCTTTCTTT; CDR3: CASSYDRKNTEAFF
length: 15; size: -; V: TRBV5-1; J: TRBJ2-7; D: -; DNA: TGCGCCAGCAGCGCTACCCCCGGACAGAACTACGAGCAGTACTTC; CDR3: CASSATPGQNYEQYF
length: 16; size: -; V: TRBV6-6; J: TRBJ2-3; D: -; DNA: TGTGCCAGTAGTTACAAATTGGGGAGTAGCACAGATACGCAGTATTTT; CDR3: CASSYKLGSSTDTQYF
length: 12; size: -; V: TRBV2; J: TRBJ2-3; D: -; DNA: TGTGCCAGCCACGCCGGAGTGGATACGCAGTATTTT; CDR3: CASHAGVDTQYF
length: 16; size: -; V: TRBV9; J: TRBJ2-3; D: -; DNA: TGTGCCAGCAGCGTAGAGGGTCAACTTCACACAGATACGCAGTATTTT; CDR3: CASSVEGQLHTDTQYF
length: 14; size: -; V: TRBV19; J: TRBJ2-2; D: -; DNA: TGTGCCAGTAAGGTAGACGACTCCACCGGGGAGCTGTTTTTT; CDR3: CASKVDDSTGELFF
length: 14; size: -; V: TRBV10-2; J: TRBJ2-7; D: -; DNA: TGCGCCAGCAAGGGTGCATTGACGGGTCGCGAGCAGTACTTC; CDR3: CASKGALTGREQYF
length: 13; size: -; V: TRBV4-1; J: TRBJ1-2; D: TRBD1; DNA: TGCGCCAGCAGCCCTCTCACAGGGGGTGGCTACACCTTC; CDR3: CASSPLTGGGYTF
length: 15; size: -; V: TRBV25-1; J: TRBJ2-7; D: TRBD2; DNA: TGTGCCAGCAGTGCCGCCGGGAGCGGGAGAGGCGAGCAGTACTTC; CDR3: CASSAAGSGRGEQYF
length: 13; size: once; V: TRBV11-2; J: TRBJ1-1; D: TRBD1; DNA: TGTGCCAGCAGCCCCACAGGGGCCGATGAAGCTTTCTTT; CDR3: CASSPTGADEAFF
length: 24; size: -; V: TRBV7-3; J: TRBJ2-2; D: TRBD2; DNA: TGTGCCAGCAGCTTAACCTTAAGCCTCCCCCGGCGCCCGAAGACTAGCGGGTACACCGGGGAGCTGTTTTTT; CDR3: CASSLTLSLPRRPKTSGYTGELFF
length: 18; size: -; V: TRBV14; J: TRBJ1-3; D: TRBD1; DNA: TGTGCCAGCAGCTCTATTCCCGGGACAGGGGGCCAACGAGACACCATATATTTT; CDR3: CASSSIPGTGGQRDTIYF
length: 17; size: -; V: TRBV27; J: TRBJ2-7; D: TRBD2; DNA: TGTGCCAGCAGTCACAGCCCTCGACGGGACTACAGATACGAGCAGTACTTC; CDR3: CASSHSPRRDYRYEQYF
length: 13; size: -; V: TRBV7-3; J: TRBJ2-1; D: TRBD2; DNA: TGTGCCAGCAGCTTTGGTGCGGGGGGTGAGCAGTTCTTC; CDR3: CASSFGAGGEQFF
length: 14; size: -; V: TRBV9; J: TRBJ2-3; D: -; DNA: TGTGCCAGCAGCGAGGGGGGAGCGGTAGATACGCAGTATTTT; CDR3: CASSEGGAVDTQYF